This entry is about one TCR beta chain. The record originates from a study of T cell changes during pregnancy in multiple sclerosis. The repertoire was sequenced with immunoSEQ multiplex PCR; TCRdb's copy has only in-frame clones and lacks some. The table records about 44,000 clones, more than 90% of them present only once. J lost 2 bases, V lost 6 bases, and 3 bases had no gene match. Germline loops: CDR1 MDHEN, CDR2 SYDVKM. The CDR3 has 14 residues. The receptor's source is a female donor with multiple sclerosis, enrolled in a pregnancy study. This chain joins TRBV28 and TRBJ2-1; 8 bases line up with TRBD1. The specimen was CD4+ T cells from peripheral blood mononuclear cells, collected in the first trimester of pregnancy. This CDR3 is CASRPGGAYNEQFF. In DNA form, the CDR3 reads TGTGCCAGCAGGCCAGGGGGCGCCTACAATGAGCAGTTCTTC.